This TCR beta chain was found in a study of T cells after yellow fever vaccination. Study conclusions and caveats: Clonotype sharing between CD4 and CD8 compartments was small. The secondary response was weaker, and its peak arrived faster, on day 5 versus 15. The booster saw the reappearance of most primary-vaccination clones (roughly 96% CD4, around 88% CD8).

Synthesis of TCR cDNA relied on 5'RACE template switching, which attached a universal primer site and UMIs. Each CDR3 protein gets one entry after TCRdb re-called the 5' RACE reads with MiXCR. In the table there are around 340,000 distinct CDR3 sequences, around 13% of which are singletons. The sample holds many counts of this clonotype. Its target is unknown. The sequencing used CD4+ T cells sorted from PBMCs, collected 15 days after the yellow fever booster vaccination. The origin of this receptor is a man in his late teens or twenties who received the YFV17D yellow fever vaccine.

The CDR3 bases are TGCGCCAGCAGGGGGGCCCAGGGTGAGCAGTTCTTC. Its translation is CASRGAQGEQFF. This rearrangement joins TRBV5-1 to TRBJ2-1; weak D call: TRBD1 (6 bases). Trimming took off 5 bases at V and 9 bases at J, with 12 bases between the two ends. This CDR3 contains 12 residues. Per the germline V gene, CDR1 is SGHRS and CDR2 is YFSETQ. The full variable domain, rest sourced from reference TRBV5-1 and TRBJ2-1, is KAGVTQTPRYLIKTRGQQVTLSCSPISGHRSVSWYQQTPGQGLQFLFEYFSETQRNKGNFPGRFSGRQFSNSRSEMNVSTLELGDSALYLCASRGAQGEQFFGPGTRLTVL.